This T cell receptor beta chain was captured in a study of technical replicates of blood from several donors. Method: immunoSEQ multiplex PCR; TCRdb's copy keeps in-frame clones and lacks some. The repertoire holds more than 90,000 clones, with approximately 95% as singletons. Germline V gene data show CDR1 as MGHRA and CDR2 as YSYEKL. This CDR3 is 14 amino acids long. Trimming took 4 bases from V and 3 from J; bases not matched to a gene: 5. The chain has TRBV4-1 and TRBJ2-7; 8 bases fit TRBD1. The source is a human donor in good health. Input material: T cells isolated from PBMCs. CDR3 protein: CASSRTTGDYEQYF. Written as DNA, the CDR3 is TGCGCCAGCAGCCGTACGACAGGGGACTACGAGCAGTACTTC.